Reported below is one TCR beta chain. This clone has a handful of counts. Its antigen remains unidentified. No base quality values were provided; no much bigger clone lies one nucleotide off. Participants in the prospective study were enrolled through a virtual design, were aged 18 to 89 years, and lived in about two dozen United States geographic areas. In the prospective study, participants were assigned to cohorts based on the clinical history participants reported in a screening survey and a study questionnaire. Recovered participants in ImmuneRACE Cohort 3 were defined by two consecutive negative NP/OP PCR tests, clearance by a healthcare professional, or resolution of symptoms. In the prospective study, whole blood, serum and a nasopharyngeal or oropharyngeal swab were collected from each participant by mobile phlebotomists. Prospective study participants could optionally give additional blood draws and questionnaires over an approximately two-month period. Prospective study blood samples were shipped either frozen or at room temperature before DNA extraction.

V lost 4 bases and J lost 7 bases, and the count of bases not matched to a germline gene is 5. There are 14 amino acids in the CDR3, from cysteine to phenylalanine inclusive. CDR3 DNA only is kept here, 42 bases in frame from base 1. According to the germline V gene (reference sequence), CDR1 reads SGHNT and CDR2 reads YYREEE. The immunoSEQ Assay, a bias-controlled multiplex PCR, was used to amplify TCRbeta CDR3 regions from genomic DNA. On the study's bioinformatics: The number of nucleated cells in each sample was estimated by amplification of reference gene primers within the assay. To quantify the absolute abundance of each unique TCRbeta CDR3 rearrangement, sequence reads were collapsed and filtered. For each sample, productive Simpson clonality was calculated as the square root of Simpson's diversity index across productive rearrangements. TCRdb took this table from immuneACCESS and kept in-frame rearrangements with V and J called. Such tables lack part of the clones; where checked against another copy, unresolved V genes explain under half of the gap, and the rest is unexplained. V and J calls and clone size are copied from that table; D and trimming were computed from the DNA. This sample has roughly 300,000 clones in its table, and over 75% of those were observed once. Together, the top ten hold 1% of the sample.

These data originate in a study of blood T cell repertoires in COVID-19 (dated by TCRdb to 2019 to 2021). Regarding the study in general: Collaborator samples came from the United States, Italy and Spain and covered acute and convalescent phases of COVID-19. Samples were obtained from the ongoing ImmuneRACE study (first 160 participants) and from 1,254 subjects provided by 6 global collaborators. The prospective study material was composed of cDNA or gDNA derived from T cells, B-cell-depleted T cells, or PBMCs. Where available, HLA class I and class II types were obtained from metadata supplied by the sample provider rather than from assay-based typing. The dataset comprised deeply sampled blood TCRbeta repertoires from subjects exposed to, actively infected with, or recovered from COVID-19. A de-identified subject ID, COVID-19 status, age in years and sex were almost always included in the sample metadata. A freely available public database, intended as a resource for researchers studying the immune response to SARS-CoV-2, is where the repertoires were released.

The study at large found these results: How much clinical and demographic metadata was included differed by source and by participant, and the metadata was provided uncurated.

The V and J segments used are TRBV5-4 and TRBJ1-3, with 10 central nucleotides matching TRBD1. Sequenced: PBMCs or T cells enriched from blood (not recorded which). The clonotype was recovered from a woman under 40 who had recovered from COVID-19. At the DNA level, the sequence is TGTGCCAGCAGCCCAAAGGGACAGGGGAACACCATATATTTT. Its translation is CASSPKGQGNTIYF.